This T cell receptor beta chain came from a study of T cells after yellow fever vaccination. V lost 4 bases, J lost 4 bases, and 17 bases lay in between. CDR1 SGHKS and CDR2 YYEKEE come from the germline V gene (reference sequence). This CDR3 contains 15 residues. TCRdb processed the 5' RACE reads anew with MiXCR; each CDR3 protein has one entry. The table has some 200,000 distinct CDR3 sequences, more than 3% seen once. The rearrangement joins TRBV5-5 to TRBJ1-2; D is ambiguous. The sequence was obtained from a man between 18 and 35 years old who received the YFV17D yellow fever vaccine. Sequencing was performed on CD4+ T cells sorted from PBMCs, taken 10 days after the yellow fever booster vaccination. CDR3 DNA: TGTGCCAGCAGCAAGGAAGGGTCCCCCCTCTATGGCTACACCTTC. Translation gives CASSKEGSPLYGYTF. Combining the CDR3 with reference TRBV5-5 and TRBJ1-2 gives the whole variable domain DAGVTQSPTHLIKTRGQQVTLRCSPISGHKSVSWYQQVLGQGPQFIFQYYEKEERGRGNFPDRFSARQFPNYSSELNVNALLLGDSALYLCASSKEGSPLYGYTFGSGTRLTVV.